The rows below give T cell receptor beta chains drawn from one sample of a study of Ad26.COV2.S vaccination and SARS-CoV-2 variants. Libraries were prepared by immunoSEQ multiplex PCR; TCRdb keeps only in-frame clonotypes and omits some of them. The sample lists about 350,000 clones, about 85% occurring once. The sequences come from peripheral blood, collected in a trial of Ad26.COV2.S vaccine versus placebo. The receptor set was obtained from a person between 18 and 60 years old who received the Ad26.COV2.S COVID-19 vaccine or a placebo. Both conserved end residues are part of each CDR3. D genes are given only for firm matches. Expanded clones get a size class; other rows say once, few or many, or leave the size out.

J	size	V	D	CDR3	DNA
TRBJ1-5	NA	TRBV4-1	TRBD1	CASSQGRTGASNQPQHF	TGCGCCAGCAGCCAGGGTAGGACAGGGGCTAGCAATCAGCCCCAGCATTTT
TRBJ2-7	NA	TRBV3-1/TRBV3-2	NA	CASSQDPGTFRRGDEQYF	TGTGCCAGCAGCCAAGATCCGGGGACCTTCCGGAGGGGTGACGAGCAGTACTTC
TRBJ1-2	NA	TRBV15	NA	CATSRDYQGVPYGYTF	TGTGCCACCAGCAGAGATTATCAGGGAGTCCCCTATGGCTACACCTTC
TRBJ2-5	NA	TRBV29-1	NA	CSVVLDLTRETQYF	TGCAGCGTTGTGTTGGACCTCACTCGAGAGACCCAGTACTTC
TRBJ2-7	NA	TRBV4-3	TRBD2	CASSQGTGGRGEQYF	TGCGCCAGCAGCCAAGGGACGGGGGGTCGGGGCGAGCAGTACTTC
TRBJ2-2	NA	TRBV28	TRBD2	CASSLALAGTGELFF	TGTGCCAGCAGCCTCGCCTTAGCGGGAACCGGGGAGCTGTTTTTT
TRBJ2-7	NA	TRBV5-4	NA	CASSLASSYEQYF	TGTGCCAGCAGCTTGGCATCCTCCTACGAGCAGTACTTC
TRBJ2-2	once	TRBV6-1	NA	CASSEGGEWWTGELFF	TGTGCCAGCAGTGAAGGGGGGGAGTGGTGGACCGGGGAGCTGTTTTTT
TRBJ2-1	NA	TRBV27	NA	CASTPDRSSYNEQFF	TGTGCCAGCACCCCAGACAGGAGCTCCTACAATGAGCAGTTCTTC
TRBJ2-1	NA	TRBV7-2	TRBD1	CASSLTGTGNNEQFF	TGTGCCAGCAGCCTCACCGGGACAGGGAACAATGAGCAGTTCTTC
TRBJ2-5	once	TRBV4-2	NA	CASSTIHTGGQETQYF	TGTGCCAGCAGCACGATACACACTGGGGGGCAAGAGACCCAGTACTTC
TRBJ2-1	NA	TRBV2	TRBD2	CASTGTSDTYGFF	TGTGCCAGCACCGGGACTAGCGATACCTATGGGTTCTTC
TRBJ1-5	once	TRBV2	TRBD1	CAIRDRGNQPQHF	TGTGCCATACGGGACAGGGGAAATCAGCCCCAGCATTTT
TRBJ1-1	NA	TRBV7-9	NA	CASSWQQGPGAEAFF	TGTGCCAGCAGCTGGCAACAGGGCCCGGGGGCTGAAGCTTTCTTT
TRBJ2-2	NA	TRBV19	NA	CASSYLTGTGELFF	TGTGCCAGTAGTTACCTTACCGGCACCGGGGAGCTGTTTTTT
TRBJ2-2	few	TRBV6-4	NA	CASSDSARTGELFF	TGTGCCAGCAGTGACTCTGCCCGCACCGGGGAGCTGTTTTTT
TRBJ2-3	NA	TRBV9	TRBD2	CASTEGGAGRVTDTQYF	TGTGCCAGCACGGAGGGAGGAGCGGGGCGGGTTACGGATACGCAGTATTTT
TRBJ2-3	NA	TRBV7-9	TRBD2	CASTGSAGDTDTQYF	TGTGCCAGCACTGGGTCCGCGGGAGACACAGATACGCAGTATTTT
TRBJ1-4	NA	TRBV19	NA	CASSISSSEKLFF	TGTGCCAGTAGTATTAGCTCCAGTGAAAAACTGTTTTTT
TRBJ2-7	NA	TRBV13	NA	CASSSGAENTYEQYF	TGTGCCAGCAGCTCTGGGGCAGAGAATACCTACGAGCAGTACTTC
TRBJ2-5	NA	TRBV25-1	TRBD2	CASSEGQRGGETQYF	TGTGCCAGCAGTGAAGGGCAGCGCGGGGGAGAGACCCAGTACTTC
TRBJ1-1	NA	TRBV14	NA	CASSQPIPPGDVTEAFF	TGTGCCAGCAGCCAACCCATCCCCCCGGGGGATGTCACTGAAGCTTTCTTT
TRBJ1-5	NA	TRBV29-1	TRBD1	CSVAGTGDQPQHF	TGCAGCGTTGCGGGGACAGGTGATCAGCCCCAGCATTTT
TRBJ2-1	NA	TRBV11-2	NA	CASSLGRESGEQFF	TGTGCCAGCAGCTTAGGTCGGGAGTCAGGTGAGCAGTTCTTC
TRBJ2-7	NA	TRBV1	NA	CTLPRFGDEQYF	TGCACCTTACCACGATTCGGGGATGAGCAGTACTTC
TRBJ2-7	NA	TRBV27	NA	CASSWVGSSSYEQYF	TGTGCCAGCAGCTGGGTTGGTAGCAGTTCCTACGAGCAGTACTTC
TRBJ2-6	NA	TRBV13	NA	CASSKGGSGANVLTF	TGTGCCAGCAGTAAAGGGGGCTCTGGGGCCAACGTCCTGACTTTC
TRBJ1-6	once	TRBV5-1	NA	CASSFGGSNSPLHF	TGCGCCAGCAGCTTTGGGGGATCGAATTCACCCCTCCACTTT
TRBJ2-1	NA	TRBV7-9	TRBD1	CASTISGTGDNEQFF	TGTGCCAGCACAATATCCGGGACAGGGGACAATGAGCAGTTCTTC
TRBJ1-2	few	TRBV12-3/TRBV12-4	NA	CASRPDSYYGYTF	TGTGCCAGCAGACCAGACAGCTACTATGGCTACACCTTC
TRBJ1-1	NA	TRBV7-2	TRBD1	CASSSQGPEAFF	TGTGCCAGCAGCTCACAGGGGCCTGAAGCTTTCTTT
TRBJ1-2	NA	TRBV3-1/TRBV3-2	NA	CASSQEGRAYGYTF	TGTGCCAGCAGCCAAGAGGGACGGGCCTATGGCTACACCTTC
TRBJ2-3	NA	TRBV5-5	NA	CASSLGRGLGVVTDTQYF	TGTGCCAGCAGCTTGGGCCGGGGACTGGGGGTGGTCACAGATACGCAGTATTTT
TRBJ1-3	NA	TRBV30	NA	CAWRINGAGNTIYF	TGTGCCTGGAGAATTAATGGGGCTGGAAACACCATATATTTT
TRBJ2-1	NA	TRBV5-1	NA	CASSLLDSPYNEQFF	TGCGCCAGCAGCTTGTTGGACAGTCCTTACAATGAGCAGTTCTTC
TRBJ2-5	NA	TRBV10-3	TRBD1	CAIGTAQETQYF	TGTGCCATCGGGACAGCTCAAGAGACCCAGTACTTC
TRBJ2-3	NA	TRBV5-1	NA	CASSLGDSTDTQYF	TGCGCCAGCAGCTTGGGGGACAGCACAGATACGCAGTATTTT
TRBJ1-1	NA	TRBV5-1	NA	CASSLEPNTEAFF	TGCGCCAGCAGCTTGGAACCGAACACTGAAGCTTTCTTT
TRBJ1-6	NA	TRBV12-5	NA	CASGLVSAPNSPLHF	TGTGCTAGTGGTTTGGTCTCGGCACCTAATTCACCCCTCCACTTT
TRBJ2-3	NA	TRBV5-4	NA	CAGGHLSSTDTQYF	TGTGCCGGGGGACACCTCTCTAGCACAGATACGCAGTATTTT
TRBJ1-5	once	TRBV7-2	TRBD1	CASSPGTGGYQPQHF	TGTGCCAGCAGCCCCGGGACAGGGGGTTATCAGCCCCAGCATTTT
TRBJ2-4	NA	TRBV7-2	TRBD2	CASSLRLAGRENIQYF	TGTGCCAGCAGCTTACGACTAGCGGGCAGGGAAAACATTCAGTACTTC
TRBJ1-5	NA	TRBV12-3/TRBV12-4	NA	CASSLMADQPQHF	TGTGCCAGCAGTTTAATGGCAGATCAGCCCCAGCATTTT
TRBJ2-7	NA	TRBV2	TRBD2	CASSPSGSHEQYF	TGTGCCAGCAGTCCTAGCGGGAGCCACGAGCAGTACTTC
TRBJ2-2	NA	TRBV18	TRBD1	CASSPLGRGTGELFF	TGTGCCAGCTCACCACTGGGCAGGGGGACCGGGGAGCTGTTTTTT
TRBJ1-5	NA	TRBV12-5	NA	CASGLVRGGNQPQHF	TGTGCTAGTGGTTTGGTACGAGGGGGCAATCAGCCCCAGCATTTT
TRBJ2-1	NA	TRBV9	TRBD2	CASSALAGGYNEQFF	TGTGCCAGCAGCGCGTTAGCGGGAGGTTACAATGAGCAGTTCTTC
TRBJ2-5	NA	TRBV3-1/TRBV3-2	NA	CASSQVRGETQYF	TGTGCCAGCAGCCAAGTGAGGGGAGAGACCCAGTACTTC
TRBJ2-1	once	TRBV18	NA	CASSPGVPGNEQFF	TGTGCCAGCTCACCAGGCGTCCCGGGGAATGAGCAGTTCTTC
TRBJ1-5	NA	TRBV7-8	TRBD1	CASSLAGRGRLYQPQHF	TGTGCCAGCAGCCTAGCGGGCAGGGGGCGGCTGTACCAGCCCCAGCATTTT
TRBJ2-7	NA	TRBV18	NA	CASSPPLHSYEQYF	TGTGCCAGCTCACCACCACTACATTCCTACGAGCAGTACTTC
TRBJ2-2	once	TRBV2	NA	CASTQTRSAGELFF	TGTGCCAGCACCCAAACTAGATCTGCCGGGGAGCTGTTTTTT